This T cell receptor beta chain originates from a study of shared clonotypes between healthy human individuals. Study-level background: A few men and a couple of women, aged 18 to 49, were donors. For every donor, three CD4 naive, three CD4 memory, two CD8 naive and one CD8 memory plates were used. Regarding the study as a whole: Between a handful of donors, naive CD4 clonotypes were shared at a level of about 5%. Blood alone was sampled, and tissue repertoires likely differ.

Comment on this clone: What it recognizes is unknown.

The CDR3 extends over 16 amino acids. Germline lookup yields CDR1 LGHNA and CDR2 YNFKEQ. Trimming cost V 1 base and J 1 base; bases outside gene matches: 6. CD45RO-negative, CCR7-selected cells formed the naive CD8 fraction, which excluded terminally differentiated effector memory CD45RA+ cells. Clones were sequenced by immunoSEQ multiplex PCR, and TCRdb holds only the in-frame ones, with some missing. The table records approximately 2,200,000 clones, approximately 94% of them present only once. The material sequenced was naive CD8+ T cells from PBMCs. This TCR was recovered from a young man in good health. Some clones in this sample may be carry-over from other donors' samples. The rearrangement joins TRBV4-2 to TRBJ2-7; 8 nucleotides match TRBD2. The CDR3 is CASSQGRLAPSYEQYF. DNA for the CDR3: TGTGCCAGCAGCCAAGGGAGACTAGCGCCTTCCTACGAGCAGTACTTC.